This entry lists 26 T cell receptor beta chains sequenced from one sample in a study of blood T cell repertoires in COVID-19. Repertoires were generated with immunoSEQ multiplex PCR, while TCRdb's copy carries only in-frame clones and drops some. This sample carries about 220,000 clones, roughly 88% of them seen once, and the ten largest clones take 2% to 2.5%. The sample consisted of PBMCs or T cells enriched from blood (not recorded which). The receptors stem from a woman aged 40 to 49 with acute COVID-19.

This clone was picked up a small number of times. This rearrangement joins TRBV21-1 to TRBJ1-1; the table assigns TRBD1, which was not confirmed against the DNA. TRBV21-1 is a pseudogene. The CDR3 is made up of 16 amino acids. The CDR3 sequence is CASSKEGQNLNTEAFF. The CDR3 nucleotides are TGTGCCAGCAGCAAAGAGGGGCAAAACCTGAACACTGAAGCTTTCTTT.

The chain uses TRBV18 and TRBJ1-3; 7 bases map to TRBD1. CDR3 length: 14 amino acids. Germline values: CDR1 KGHSH, CDR2 LQKENI. J was trimmed by 2 bases and V by 6 bases; bases with no gene match: 4. CDR3 nucleotide sequence: TGTGCCAGCTCCCCCGACAGGGCTGGAAACACCATATATTTT. Residues: CASSPDRAGNTIYF.

This chain links TRBV10-3 with TRBJ2-3; 10 nucleotides agree with TRBD2. After removal of 2 bases from V and 2 bases from J, the junction contained 4 bases not matched to a gene. Germline V lookup: CDR1 ENHRY, CDR2 SYGVKD. There are 16 residues in the CDR3. In nucleotides, the CDR3 is TGTGCCATCAGTGAGGGACTAGCGGAGCCCACAGATACGCAGTATTTT. This translates into CAISEGLAEPTDTQYF.

The chain is built from TRBV3-1 (or the pseudogene TRBV3-2) and TRBJ2-2; 8 nucleotides align to TRBD1. The CDR3 contains 13 residues. J was trimmed by 5 bases and V by 5 bases; bases with no gene match: 1. Per the germline V gene, CDR1 is LGHDT and CDR2 is YNNKEL (reference sequence). The CDR3 reads CASSRQGTGELFF. For the CDR3, the DNA is TGTGCCAGCAGCAGACAGGGGACCGGGGAGCTGTTTTTT.

The V call is TRBV2, the J call TRBJ1-1; 9 nucleotides agree with TRBD1. The V segment lost 6 bases and the J segment 3 bases; nucleotides outside the gene matches: 8. The CDR3 is 15 amino acids. The germline V gene encodes CDR1 SNHLY and CDR2 FYNNEI. DNA of the CDR3: TGTGCCAGCAGAGAACAGGGGGCGTTGGACACTGAAGCTTTCTTT. This encodes CASREQGALDTEAFF.

The V call is TRBV3-1 (or the pseudogene TRBV3-2), the J call TRBJ2-7, with D unresolved. Trimming stripped 4 bases from V and 2 bases from J, with 9 bases between. Germline V gene lookup returns CDR1 LGHDT and CDR2 YNNKEL (reference sequence). This CDR3 contains 13 residues. The CDR3 coding sequence is TGTGCCAGCAGCCGAAAGCAAACCTACGAGCAGTACTTC. This sequence encodes CASSRKQTYEQYF.

V and J are TRBV15 and TRBJ2-7; the match to TRBD2 covers 7 bases. The V and J ends lost 1 base and 3 bases, in that order; junction bases with no gene match: 6. In germline, CDR1 is LNHNV, CDR2 YYDKDF (reference sequence). The CDR3 runs to 15 residues. CDR3 in amino acids: CATSRGDGGSYEQYV. In DNA, the CDR3 is TGTGCCACCAGCAGAGGGGACGGGGGGAGCTACGAGCAGTACGTC.

The rearrangement links TRBV7-6 to TRBJ1-5; 7 positions agree with TRBD1. J was trimmed by 6 bases and V by 1 base; bases with no gene match: 6. The CDR3 runs to 15 residues. Germline lookup yields CDR1 SGHVS and CDR2 FNYEAQ. The CDR3 reads CASSLGTGEGQPQHF. The CDR3 nucleotides read TGTGCCAGCAGCTTAGGCACAGGGGAAGGTCAGCCCCAGCATTTT.

This chain links TRBV2 with TRBJ2-3; 8 bases agree with TRBD1. Trimming removed 8 bases from V and 14 bases from J; junction bases left unmatched: 9. The CDR3 sequence is 11 residues long. The germline CDR1 and CDR2 sequences are SNHLY and FYNNEI. The CDR3 DNA reads as TGTGCCAGCTCGACAGGGGTCCCTACGTATTTT. It codes for CASSTGVPTYF.

This rearrangement joins TRBV2 to TRBJ2-1; TRBD2 agrees at 11 bases. Unmatched junction bases numbered 4, after V lost 1 base and J lost 8 bases. CDR3 length equals 15 residues. CDR1 is SNHLY and CDR2 is FYNNEI in the germline V gene. CDR3 in amino acids: CASSEGSGRGHEQFF. CDR3 coding DNA: TGTGCCAGCAGTGAAGGTAGCGGGAGGGGACATGAGCAGTTCTTC. Full variable domain (missing parts from reference TRBV2 and TRBJ2-1): EPEVTQTPSHQVTQMGQEVILRCVPISNHLYFYWYRQILGQKVEFLVSFYNNEISEKSEIFDDQFSVERPDGSNFTLKIRSTKLEDSAMYFCASSEGSGRGHEQFFGPGTRLTVL.

J is TRBJ2-1 and V is TRBV5-1; possible D gene TRBD2, 6 bases. The CDR3 length is 15 residues. V shed 0 bases and J shed 3 bases, with 10 bases lying between them. CDR1 is SGHRS, CDR2 YFSETQ, per germline. The CDR3: CASSLAGAGYNEQFF. The CDR3 DNA reads as TGCGCCAGCAGCTTGGCGGGAGCGGGCTACAATGAGCAGTTCTTC.

CDR3 in amino acids: CAISETGGSNQPQHF. CDR3 nucleotide sequence: TGTGCCATCAGTGAGACAGGGGGCAGCAATCAGCCCCAGCATTTT. V is TRBV10-3 and J is TRBJ1-5; 9 nucleotides align to TRBD1. J gave up 1 base and V 2 bases, and 0 bases lay outside the gene matches. This CDR3 region has 15 residues. Germline CDR1 is ENHRY and CDR2 is SYGVKD.

The V gene is TRBV27, the J gene TRBJ2-5, with TRBD2 matching over 10 bases. The ends lost 3 bases at V and 0 bases at J; junction bases unmatched: 7. The V gene's germline CDR1 is MNHEY and CDR2 SMNVEV (reference sequence). This CDR3 is 17 amino acids long. The CDR3 sequence is CASSFLQREGYQETQYF. DNA of the CDR3: TGTGCCAGCAGTTTTCTGCAGCGGGAGGGGTACCAAGAGACCCAGTACTTC.

This chain connects TRBV27 to TRBJ1-4; the match to TRBD1 covers 10 bases. The germline CDR1 and CDR2 sequences are MNHEY and SMNVEV (reference sequence). The ends lost 5 bases at V and 8 bases at J; junction bases unmatched: 8. The CDR3 contains 15 residues. This CDR3 reads CASSNRDRGREKLFF. Here the CDR3 DNA reads TGTGCCAGCAGTAACCGGGACAGGGGTCGGGAAAAACTGTTTTTT.

The rearrangement joins TRBV7-2 to TRBJ2-2; 8 bases line up with TRBD2. This CDR3 region has 16 residues. The V segment lost 6 bases and the J segment 6 bases; nucleotides outside the gene matches: 12. Germline V gene data show CDR1 as SGHTA and CDR2 as FQGNSA. This CDR3 is CASSSLASGSAGELFF. The CDR3 DNA follows: TGTGCCAGCAGTTCCCTGGCTAGCGGGTCGGCCGGGGAGCTGTTTTTT.

The chain combines TRBV30 with TRBJ1-2; 9 bases map to TRBD1. The J segment lost 7 bases and the V segment lost 1 base, leaving 4 bases of the junction unmatched. CDR1 is GTSNPN, CDR2 SVGIG, per germline (reference sequence). The CDR3 runs to 13 residues. The CDR3 loop is CAWSEQGASGYTF. DNA of the CDR3: TGTGCCTGGAGTGAACAGGGGGCGAGTGGCTACACCTTC.

This chain joins TRBV6-5 and TRBJ2-5; 10 positions agree with TRBD1. CDR3 length: 16 amino acids. Per germline, CDR1 MNHEY and CDR2 SVGAGI. The ends lost 3 bases at V and 5 bases at J; junction bases unmatched: 9. CDR3 loop: CASSYSTGGGWETQYF. The CDR3 region has the DNA TGTGCCAGCAGTTATTCGACAGGGGGCGGATGGGAGACCCAGTACTTC.

The gene calls are TRBV7-2 and TRBJ1-2, with D possibly being TRBD1 (5 bases). The germline gives CDR1 SGHTA, CDR2 FQGNSA. V shed 5 bases and J shed 6 bases, with 16 bases lying between them. CDR3 size: 14 residues. The CDR3 sequence: CASSARPGGHGYTF. The DNA for the CDR3 is TGTGCCAGCAGCGCCCGGCCGGGGGGACATGGCTACACCTTC.

This clone was recorded only once. V is TRBV10-2 and J is TRBJ1-5; a possible D gene is TRBD1 (5 bases). Trimming left V 7 bases short and J 3 bases short, with 10 bases between. The CDR3 extends over 13 amino acids. The germline V gene has CDR1 WSHSY and CDR2 SAAADI. Written as DNA, the CDR3 is TGCGCCAGCAACCAGGGCAACAATCAGCCCCAGCATTTT. Its translation is CASNQGNNQPQHF.

The chain carries TRBV2 and TRBJ1-2; TRBD1 aligns across 7 bases. The CDR3 covers 11 residues. Germline CDR1 and CDR2: SNHLY and FYNNEI. The ends lost 8 bases at V and 4 bases at J; junction bases unmatched: 1. CDR3 loop: CASGTAYGYTF. The CDR3 DNA is TGTGCCAGCGGGACAGCCTATGGCTACACCTTC. The variable domain in full, with the rest retrieved from reference TRBV2 and TRBJ1-2, is EPEVTQTPSHQVTQMGQEVILRCVPISNHLYFYWYRQILGQKVEFLVSFYNNEISEKSEIFDDQFSVERPDGSNFTLKIRSTKLEDSAMYFCASGTAYGYTFGSGTRLTVV.

The table lists this clone with a count of one. The J gene is TRBJ1-2, the V gene TRBV9; the D gene is possibly TRBD1 (5 bases). The length of the CDR3 is 18 residues. Germline-derived CDR1 and CDR2 are SGDLS and YYNGEE. The V end was cut by 0 bases, the J end by 3 bases, with 21 bases between. The CDR3 here is CASSVGPPLQGRDYGYTF. As DNA, the CDR3 is TGTGCCAGCAGCGTAGGACCCCCCCTCCAAGGCAGGGACTATGGCTACACCTTC.

This chain connects TRBV11-3 to TRBJ1-2; 8 bases are a match to TRBD1. Germline values: CDR1 SGHNT, CDR2 YENEEA. Germline trimming cut 0 bases from V and 8 bases from J; bases unmatched to any gene: 2. This CDR3 comprises 13 residues. The CDR3 protein is CASSLEAGGGYTF. CDR3 DNA sequence: TGTGCCAGCAGCTTAGAAGCAGGGGGCGGCTACACCTTC.

The rearrangement joins TRBV27 to TRBJ2-6; D unclear. The germline V gene has CDR1 MNHEY and CDR2 SMNVEV (reference sequence). V shed 3 bases and J shed 0 bases, with 12 bases lying between them. CDR3 length equals 17 residues. The CDR3 region is CASSLSGKRSGANVLTF. In nucleotides, the CDR3 is TGTGCCAGCAGTTTGTCAGGAAAACGCTCTGGGGCCAACGTCCTGACTTTC. Full variable domain (rest looked up from reference TRBV27 and TRBJ2-6): EAQVTQNPRYLITVTGKKLTVTCSQNMNHEYMSWYRQDPGLGLRQIYYSMNVEVTDKGDVPEGYKVSRKEKRNFPLILESPSPNQTSLYFCASSLSGKRSGANVLTFGAGSRLTVL.

The chain couples TRBV28 to TRBJ1-5; D remains unclear. The CDR3 runs 14 residues. V gave up 5 bases and J gave up 1 base, with 9 bases separating them. Germline V gene lookup returns CDR1 MDHEN and CDR2 SYDVKM. The CDR3 nucleotides read TGTGCCAGCAGTGGGCACACCAGCAATCAGCCCCAGCATTTT. The encoded protein is CASSGHTSNQPQHF.

The genes are TRBV19 and TRBJ2-5; 7 nucleotides align to TRBD2. Germline CDR1 LNHDA, CDR2 SQIVND (reference sequence). Losses at the gene ends were 3 bases for V and 1 base for J; bases not matched to a gene: 2. The CDR3 consists of 14 residues. In DNA form, the CDR3 reads TGTGCCAGTAGTATTAGCGGGCTCCAAGAGACCCAGTACTTC. It codes for CASSISGLQETQYF.

V gene TRBV4-3 combines with J gene TRBJ2-5; TRBD2 is a possible D gene (5 bases). The CDR3 runs 15 residues. Per germline, CDR1 LGHNA and CDR2 YSLEER. The germline V and J ends were trimmed by 3 bases and 4 bases, with 15 bases remaining between them. In DNA form, the CDR3 reads TGCGCCAGCAGCCAGATCTGGTATGCGGGAGAGACCCAGTACTTC. Its translation is CASSQIWYAGETQYF.